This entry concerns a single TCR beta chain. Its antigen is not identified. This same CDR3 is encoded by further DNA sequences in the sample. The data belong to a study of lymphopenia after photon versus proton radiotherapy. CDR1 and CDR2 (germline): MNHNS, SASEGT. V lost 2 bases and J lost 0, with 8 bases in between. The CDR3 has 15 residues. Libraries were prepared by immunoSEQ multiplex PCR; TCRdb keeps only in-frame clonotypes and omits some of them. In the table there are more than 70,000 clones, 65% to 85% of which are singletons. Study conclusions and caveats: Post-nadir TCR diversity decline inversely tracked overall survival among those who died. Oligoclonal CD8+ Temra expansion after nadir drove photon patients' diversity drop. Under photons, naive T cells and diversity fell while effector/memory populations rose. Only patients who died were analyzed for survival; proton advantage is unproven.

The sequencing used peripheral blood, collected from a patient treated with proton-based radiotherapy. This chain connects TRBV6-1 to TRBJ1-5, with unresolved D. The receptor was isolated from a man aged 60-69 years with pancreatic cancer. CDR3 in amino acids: CASSEPSSSNQPQHF. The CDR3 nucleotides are TGTGCCAGCAGTGAACCGAGTTCTAGCAATCAGCCCCAGCATTTT.